What follows are 10 T cell receptor beta chains derived from one specimen sequenced in a study of blood T cell repertoires in COVID-19. Assay: immunoSEQ multiplex PCR; the TCRdb copy retains only in-frame clones and omits some. The sample yields about 130,000 clones, roughly four fifths seen once. Sequenced material: PBMCs or T cells enriched from blood (not recorded which). The receptors were sampled from a man between 25 and 39 years old who had recovered from COVID-19.

The rearrangement joins TRBV6-1 to TRBJ1-2; no clear D. The CDR3 has 15 amino acids. V was shortened by 1 base and J by 0 bases, with 9 bases between the two germline ends. Germline CDR1 reads MNHNS; CDR2 reads SASEGT. The CDR3 DNA reads TGTGCCAGCAGTGAAGGACTGCAAGCTAACTATGGCTACACCTTC. It translates to CASSEGLQANYGYTF.

This sequence joins TRBV11-3 and TRBJ2-3; perhaps TRBD1 as D (6 bases). This CDR3 is 14 amino acids long. CDR1 and CDR2 from the germline V gene are SGHNT and YENEEA. With 5 bases removed from V and 0 bases from J, the gap between germline ends came to 9 bases. The CDR3 region has the DNA TGTGCCAGCAGCCGCGGACAGAGCACAGATACGCAGTATTTT. Translation: CASSRGQSTDTQYF.

The chain carries TRBV18 and TRBJ2-7, with TRBD1 matching over 7 bases. V shed 2 bases and J 9 bases; nucleotides not matched to a gene: 7. This CDR3 spans 13 amino acids. Germline lookup yields CDR1 KGHSH and CDR2 LQKENI. The CDR3 region is CASSPDREKGQYV. CDR3 nucleotide sequence: TGTGCCAGCTCACCAGACAGGGAGAAAGGGCAGTACGTC.

This rearrangement joins TRBV4-1 to TRBJ2-5; TRBD2 aligns across 16 bases. Germline CDR1 reads MGHRA; CDR2 reads YSYEKL. This CDR3 has 19 residues. V was clipped by 4 bases and J by 5 bases; unmatched bases: 13. CDR3 sequence (DNA): TGCGCCAGCAGCCTCAGGGCGGGGACTAGCGGGGGGGCCTGGGAGACCCAGTACTTC. Its protein product is CASSLRAGTSGGAWETQYF.

The rearrangement uses TRBV7-2 and TRBJ2-1; 9 bases line up with TRBD2. The CDR3 covers 15 residues. Germline CDR1 SGHTA, CDR2 FQGNSA. V was pared by 5 bases and J by 2 bases, with 4 bases of the junction left unmatched. CDR3 coding DNA: TGTGCCAGCAGCGCCGGACTAGCGACCTACAATGAGCAGTTCTTC. Translation gives CASSAGLATYNEQFF.

The rearrangement uses TRBV5-1 and TRBJ2-1; 12 bases line up with TRBD2. The germline V gene encodes CDR1 SGHRS and CDR2 YFSETQ. V shed 0 bases, J shed 8 bases, and the junction held 9 bases outside the gene matches. This CDR3 is 17 amino acids long. Here the CDR3 reads CASSLVLAGGPSDEQFF. DNA of the CDR3: TGCGCCAGCAGCTTGGTTCTAGCGGGAGGGCCTAGCGATGAGCAGTTCTTC.

The chain employs TRBV5-1 and TRBJ1-1; possibly TRBD1 for D (6 bases). V was clipped by 2 bases and J by 5 bases, with 16 bases between them. This CDR3 comprises 15 residues. The germline CDR1 and CDR2 sequences are SGHRS and YFSETQ. In nucleotides, the CDR3 is TGCGCCAGCAGCTTAACTGACAGGATTATTACTGAAGCTTTCTTT. This translates into CASSLTDRIITEAFF.

The V gene is TRBV4-1, the J gene TRBJ1-2, with D hard to call. There are 14 residues in the CDR3. V was shortened by 4 bases and J by 0 bases, with 9 bases between the two germline ends. Germline V gene sequence: CDR1 MGHRA, CDR2 YSYEKL. The CDR3 DNA sequence: TGCGCCAGCAGCCCCCGAGTAGCTAACTATGGCTACACCTTC. Translated, it gives CASSPRVANYGYTF.

J is TRBJ2-1 and V is TRBV5-1, with 9 bases aligning to TRBD2. The CDR3 has 15 residues. After removal of 4 bases from V and 3 bases from J, the junction contained 5 bases not matched to a gene. Germline loops: CDR1 SGHRS, CDR2 YFSETQ. CDR3 DNA sequence: TGCGCCAGCAGCGTAGCGGGAGAGGGCTACAATGAGCAGTTCTTC. Translated: CASSVAGEGYNEQFF.

This clone was seen once. This chain uses TRBV2 with TRBJ2-7; D not certain. From germline, CDR1 is SNHLY and CDR2 FYNNEI. The CDR3 covers 13 residues. The V end was cut by 0 bases, the J end by 6 bases, with 9 bases between. The CDR3 coding sequence is TGTGCCAGCAGTGAAGCGCTCCGCGGCGAGCAGTACTTC. Its translation: CASSEALRGEQYF.